The 23 T cell receptor beta chains below all came from one sample that was sequenced in a study of shared clonotypes between healthy human individuals. Assay used: immunoSEQ multiplex PCR; TCRdb lists only in-frame clones, some missing. Among over 1.4 million clones listed, around 97% were seen once. Sequenced sample: naive CD4+ T cells sorted from blood. The subset denotes: CD45RA+ positively selected. All receptors derive from a man aged 25-45 years in good health.

As concerns this clone: At the DNA level, this CDR3 is encoded by other sequences in the same sample as well. V and J are TRBV7-2 and TRBJ2-3; unclear D gene. CDR1 and CDR2 (germline): SGHTA, FQGNSA. With 1 base removed from V and 4 bases from J, the gap between germline ends came to 3 bases. The CDR3 contains 12 residues. In nucleotides, the CDR3 is TGTGCCAGCAGCTTAGTATCAGATACGCAGTATTTT. Translation gives CASSLVSDTQYF.

The genes are TRBV5-4 and TRBJ2-3; D is possibly TRBD2 (5 bases). CDR3 length equals 15 residues. V was cut by 2 bases and J by 3 bases, with 13 bases left in between. Germline assignment: CDR1 SGHNT and CDR2 YYREEE (reference sequence). The CDR3 sequence: CASSLSGGKTDTQYF. In nucleotides, the CDR3 is TGTGCCAGCAGCTTAAGCGGAGGTAAGACAGATACGCAGTATTTT.

As for this clone: This sample also contains other DNA sequences that code for the same CDR3. This chain connects TRBV30 to TRBJ1-5; a possible D gene is TRBD1 (5 bases). V shed 1 base and J shed 5 bases, with 9 bases lying between them. This CDR3 has 13 amino acids. Germline-derived CDR1 and CDR2 are GTSNPN and SVGIG (reference sequence). The CDR3 nucleotides are TGTGCCTGGAGTGGAGGCAGGGATCAGCCCCAGCATTTT. Its translation: CAWSGGRDQPQHF.

This clone was counted only a few times. The chain is built from TRBV25-1 and TRBJ2-1; D is possibly TRBD1 (7 bases). With 4 bases removed from V and 9 bases from J, the gap between germline ends came to 10 bases. The CDR3 is made up of 12 amino acids. Germline loops: CDR1 MGHDK, CDR2 SYGVNS. CDR3 nucleotide sequence: TGTGCCAGCAGTGCTCAGGGGGGTGAGCAGTTCTTC. Its translation: CASSAQGGEQFF.

The genes are TRBV27 and TRBJ2-1, with D tentatively TRBD2 (6 bases). This CDR3 is 17 amino acids long. The germline V gene encodes CDR1 MNHEY and CDR2 SMNVEV (reference sequence). V was clipped by 1 base and J by 7 bases, with 20 bases between them. CDR3 region: CASSLLARGEWGNEQFF. The CDR3 bases are TGTGCCAGCAGTTTATTAGCTCGCGGGGAGTGGGGAAATGAGCAGTTCTTC.

The J gene is TRBJ1-2, the V gene TRBV9; a possible D gene is TRBD1 (5 bases). The CDR3 is 13 amino acids. The V end was cut by 0 bases, the J end by 8 bases, with 11 bases between. CDR1 is SGDLS, CDR2 YYNGEE, per germline. The CDR3 is CASSVDGARGYTF. In DNA form, the CDR3 reads TGTGCCAGCAGCGTAGATGGGGCTAGGGGCTACACCTTC.

The CDR3: CASSAIYEQYF. The CDR3 nucleotides are TGTGCCAGCAGCGCCATCTACGAGCAGTACTTC. The chain recombines TRBV7-9 with TRBJ2-7; D call uncertain. Trimming took 5 bases from V and 3 from J, leaving 5 bases between them. The CDR3 totals 11 residues. CDR1 and CDR2 (germline): SEHNR, FQNEAQ (reference sequence). Drawing the rest from reference TRBV7-9 and TRBJ2-7, the complete variable domain is DTGVSQNPRHKITKRGQNVTFRCDPISEHNRLYWYRQTLGQGPEFLTYFQNEAQLEKSRLLSDRFSAERPKGSFSTLEIQRTEQGDSAMYLCASSAIYEQYFGPGTRLTVT.

This clone was recorded only once. The J gene is TRBJ2-3, the V gene TRBV5-1; possibly TRBD1 or TRBD2 for D (5 bases each). This CDR3 region has 16 residues. CDR1 is SGHRS and CDR2 is YFSETQ in the germline V gene. With 5 bases removed from V and 3 bases from J, the gap between germline ends came to 19 bases. CDR3 sequence reads: CASSKTGTWGTDTQYF. The CDR3, as DNA: TGCGCCAGCAGTAAAACAGGCACTTGGGGGACAGATACGCAGTATTTT.

Remarks on this clone: Other DNA sequences in the sample encode the same CDR3. The chain joins TRBV7-9 to TRBJ1-3; D is unresolved. Trimming pared 5 bases from V and 0 bases from J, leaving 5 bases between. The CDR3 has 13 residues. Germline-derived CDR1 and CDR2 are SEHNR and FQNEAQ (reference sequence). The CDR3 sequence: CASSPPSGNTIYF. The CDR3 coding sequence is TGTGCCAGCAGCCCGCCCTCTGGAAACACCATATATTTT. The whole variable domain, filled in from reference TRBV7-9 and TRBJ1-3, reads DTGVSQNPRHKITKRGQNVTFRCDPISEHNRLYWYRQTLGQGPEFLTYFQNEAQLEKSRLLSDRFSAERPKGSFSTLEIQRTEQGDSAMYLCASSPPSGNTIYFGEGSWLTVV.

The chain recombines TRBV6-5 with TRBJ2-7; 7 nucleotides match TRBD1. Germline CDR1 and CDR2: MNHEY and SVGAGI. The CDR3 spans 14 residues. Trimming took 2 bases from V and 6 from J; bases not matched to a gene: 7. The CDR3 protein is CASSYTIGGLEQYF. CDR3 nucleotide sequence: TGTGCCAGCAGTTACACGATAGGGGGCCTCGAGCAGTACTTC.

The V gene is TRBV5-1, the J gene TRBJ2-7, with D hard to call. Trimming took off 0 bases at V and 3 bases at J, with 10 bases between the two ends. CDR1 is SGHRS, CDR2 YFSETQ, per germline. The CDR3 sequence is 14 residues long. The CDR3, as DNA: TGCGCCAGCAGCTTGGCTCAAGCTAGCTACGAGCAGTACTTC. It specifies CASSLAQASYEQYF.

V and J are TRBV5-6 and TRBJ2-7; TRBD2 is a possible D gene (6 bases). The CDR3 loop spans 15 amino acids. V shed 1 base and J shed 5 bases, with 16 bases lying between them. The V gene's germline CDR1 is SGHDT and CDR2 YYEEEE. CDR3 amino acids: CASSLKGLLIHEQYF. As DNA, the CDR3 is TGTGCCAGCAGCTTGAAGGGACTCCTCATCCACGAGCAGTACTTC.

The J gene is TRBJ2-5, the V gene TRBV18; 7 nucleotides align to TRBD2. The V gene end was trimmed by 3 bases and the J gene end by 3 bases; junction bases not matched to a gene: 10. The germline V gene encodes CDR1 KGHSH and CDR2 LQKENI. The CDR3 totals 16 residues. CDR3 sequence (DNA): TGTGCCAGCTCACCCCTCGGGGGAGGGATTGAAGAGACCCAGTACTTC. It codes for CASSPLGGGIEETQYF.

CDR3 in amino acids: CASSPSFRLAAYNEQFF. The CDR3 bases are TGTGCCAGCAGCCCAAGCTTTCGGCTAGCGGCCTACAATGAGCAGTTCTTC. J is TRBJ2-1 and V is TRBV7-8; the match to TRBD2 covers 7 bases. The CDR3 totals 17 residues. Germline CDR1 SGHVS, CDR2 FQNEAQ. V lost 5 bases and J lost 2; bases outside the gene matches: 12.

This sequence joins TRBV19 and TRBJ2-2; weak D call: TRBD1 (6 bases). Trimming cost V 9 bases and J 4 bases, with 18 bases left between them. CDR3 length equals 15 residues. Germline CDR1 reads LNHDA; CDR2 reads SQIVND (reference sequence). The CDR3 DNA is TGTGCCAGCCTAAAACCGGGACAAAGCACCGGGGAGCTGTTTTTT. Residues: CASLKPGQSTGELFF.

This clone was seen just once. The chain links TRBV6-1 to TRBJ2-5, with D perhaps matching TRBD1 (6 bases). The CDR3 is 13 residues long. Germline V gene lookup returns CDR1 MNHNS and CDR2 SASEGT. V dropped 6 bases and J dropped 5 bases, with 13 bases sitting between them. The CDR3 DNA sequence: TGTGCCAGCAGGGAGACAGGTCGGGAGACCCAGTACTTC. It translates to CASRETGRETQYF.

Comments on this clone: One junction end disagrees with the germline gene, perhaps due to a read error. Here the CDR3 DNA reads TGTGCCAGCAGAAACTTAGGGACAGTCGGTCTCTTT. Its protein product is CASRNLGTVGLF. The chain has TRBV6-1 and TRBJ1-1, with 7 nucleotides matching TRBD1. The germline CDR1 and CDR2 sequences are MNHNS and SASEGT. The CDR3 runs 12 residues.

This chain links TRBV4-2 with TRBJ2-5; D ambiguous. The germline CDR1 and CDR2 sequences are LGHNA and YNFKEQ. The CDR3 consists of 15 residues. V lost 0 bases, J lost 1 base, and 9 bases lay in between. The CDR3 coding sequence is TGTGCCAGCAGCCAAGAGGGCTACCTCCAAGAGACCCAGTACTTC. Amino acids: CASSQEGYLQETQYF.

In its sample, this clone was seen once. The chain employs TRBV7-2 and TRBJ2-1; TRBD2 aligns across 9 bases. Germline V gives CDR1 SGHTA, CDR2 FQGNSA. This CDR3 contains 15 residues. The V gene end was trimmed by 6 bases and the J gene end by 4 bases; junction bases not matched to a gene: 7. The CDR3 nucleotides are TGTGCCAGCAGTCCTAGCGGGGATGGGTACAATGAGCAGTTCTTC. It translates to CASSPSGDGYNEQFF.

The table lists this clone with a few counts. The J gene is TRBJ2-3, the V gene TRBV28; 7 nucleotides match TRBD2. The germline gives CDR1 MDHEN, CDR2 SYDVKM. V was pared by 3 bases and J by 0 bases, with 9 bases of the junction left unmatched. The CDR3 is made up of 17 amino acids. CDR3 region: CASSFVGLGRSTDTQYF. In nucleotides, the CDR3 is TGTGCCAGCAGTTTCGTCGGACTCGGGAGGAGCACAGATACGCAGTATTTT.

The chain links TRBV7-2 to TRBJ2-1, with D perhaps matching TRBD2 (6 bases). Between the trimmed V and J ends, which lost 5 bases and 9 bases, there was a span of 20 bases. The CDR3 totals 15 residues. CDR1 is SGHTA and CDR2 is FQGNSA in the germline V gene. The CDR3 DNA sequence: TGTGCCAGCAGCAAATTCTCTTCCCTTAGCGGTGAGCAGTTCTTC. Amino acid sequence: CASSKFSSLSGEQFF. Complete variable domain (other parts from reference TRBV7-2 and TRBJ2-1): GAGVSQSPSNKVTEKGKDVELRCDPISGHTALYWYRQSLGQGLEFLIYFQGNSAPDKSGLPSDRFSAERTGGSVSTLTIQRTQQEDSAVYLCASSKFSSLSGEQFFGPGTRLTVL.

This clone showed up just once. This chain links TRBV25-1 with TRBJ2-7; a possible D gene is TRBD1 (5 bases). V was cut by 3 bases and J by 5 bases, with 8 bases left in between. The CDR3 runs to 12 residues. Germline V gene sequence: CDR1 MGHDK, CDR2 SYGVNS. CDR3 in amino acids: CASSDRAHEQYF. CDR3 in DNA: TGTGCCAGCAGTGACAGGGCTCACGAGCAGTACTTC.

This chain connects TRBV7-2 to TRBJ2-2, with D possibly TRBD1 on 5 matching bases. V was cut by 5 bases and J by 7 bases, with 11 bases left in between. CDR1 and CDR2 (germline): SGHTA, FQGNSA. This CDR3 has 13 amino acids. In DNA, the CDR3 is TGTGCCAGCAGCGCAAGGGGTGGCGGGGAGCTGTTTTTT. Translation: CASSARGGGELFF.